Each of the 10 T cell receptor beta chains below was sequenced from the same sample in a study of T-cell memory formation after mild COVID-19. TCRdb re-derived calls from the 5' RACE reads in MiXCR, one entry per CDR3 protein. Among 340,000 or so distinct CDR3 sequences listed, roughly 13% were seen once. Sequencing input: PBMCs or a T cell subset sorted from them (not recorded which). These receptors were obtained from a man between 18 and 35 years old who had mild COVID-19 (a few samples of this study predate the infection). Cell type and time point are not known.

The V gene is TRBV7-8, the J gene TRBJ2-7; tentatively, D is TRBD1 or TRBD2 (5 bases each). V was shortened by 0 bases and J by 2 bases, with 8 bases between the two germline ends. There are 14 residues in the CDR3. Germline loops: CDR1 SGHVS, CDR2 FQNEAQ. CDR3: CASSLAGVTYEQYV. CDR3 sequence (DNA): TGTGCCAGCAGCTTAGCGGGGGTGACCTACGAGCAGTACGTC.

In nucleotides, the CDR3 is TGTGCCAGTAGTATAGTGTCTAGCGGATCCTACGAGCAGTACTTC. Translated, it gives CASSIVSSGSYEQYF. The chain links TRBV19 to TRBJ2-7; TRBD2 agrees at 7 bases. Germline CDR1 LNHDA, CDR2 SQIVND (reference sequence). J was trimmed by 1 base and V by 1 base; bases with no gene match: 4. The CDR3 extends over 15 amino acids.

CDR3 DNA: TGCGCCAGCAGCCTAGGCGCCGGGCGGGTATCAGAGACCCAGTACTTC. Translation gives CASSLGAGRVSETQYF. This chain connects TRBV4-1 to TRBJ2-5; D possibly corresponds to TRBD2 (5 bases). CDR3 length: 16 residues. V was shortened by 4 bases and J by 4 bases, with 19 bases between the two germline ends. Germline values: CDR1 MGHRA, CDR2 YSYEKL.

This sequence joins TRBV2 and TRBJ2-2, with 7 bases matching TRBD2. V lost 6 bases, J lost 2 bases, and 9 bases stayed unmatched. Looked up from germline, CDR1 is SNHLY and CDR2 is FYNNEI. The CDR3 spans 16 residues. The CDR3 loop reads CASRVPGTINTGELFF. CDR3 bases: TGTGCCAGCAGGGTACCCGGGACTATTAACACCGGGGAGCTGTTTTTT.

This clonotype was observed many times. The chain carries TRBV12-3 or TRBV12-4 and TRBJ2-7; D uncertain. Deletions cut 0 bases from V and 0 bases from J, with 3 bases between. The CDR3 contains 13 residues. CDR3 DNA: TGTGCCAGCAGTTTAGCGGACTCCTACGAGCAGTACGTC. It yields the protein CASSLADSYEQYV.

The chain recombines TRBV7-2 with TRBJ2-7; 11 nucleotides agree with TRBD2. The germline CDR1 and CDR2 sequences are SGHTA and FQGNSA. With 1 base clipped from V and 4 bases from J, the junction kept 3 bases outside the gene matches. The CDR3 has 15 residues. Here the CDR3 reads CASSLVSGGEYEQYF. The CDR3 region has the DNA TGTGCCAGCAGCTTAGTTAGCGGGGGGGAATACGAGCAGTACTTC.

V gene TRBV7-2 combines with J gene TRBJ2-1; D is tentatively TRBD1 or TRBD2 (5 bases each). This CDR3 region has 18 residues. Germline V lookup: CDR1 SGHTA, CDR2 FQGNSA. V lost 3 bases, J lost 4 bases, and 22 bases lay in between. In DNA form, the CDR3 reads TGTGCCAGCAGCTTTCCACTCCGCCGAACGGGGCCATACAATGAGCAGTTCTTC. Translating gives CASSFPLRRTGPYNEQFF. Looking up the rest from reference TRBV7-2 and TRBJ2-1 gives the full variable domain: GAGVSQSPSNKVTEKGKDVELRCDPISGHTALYWYRQSLGQGLEFLIYFQGNSAPDKSGLPSDRFSAERTGGSVSTLTIQRTQQEDSAVYLCASSFPLRRTGPYNEQFFGPGTRLTVL.

There are a few counts of this clonotype. This chain joins TRBV12-3 or TRBV12-4 and TRBJ2-7; D remains ambiguous. Trimming cost V 3 bases and J 7 bases, with 10 bases left between them. This CDR3 region has 12 residues. CDR3 bases: TGTGCCAGCAGTTTTGACGGCCCTGAGCAGTACTTC. Protein sequence: CASSFDGPEQYF.

The CDR3 DNA sequence: TGTGCCAGCAGCTTATCCACGGATACCGGGGAGCTGTTTTTT. Translated, it gives CASSLSTDTGELFF. This sequence joins TRBV11-2 and TRBJ2-2; the D is unclear. This CDR3 is 14 amino acids long. CDR1 and CDR2 from the germline V gene are SGHAT and FQNNGV. Trimming shortened V by 2 bases and J by 5 bases, and 9 bases separated the two germline ends.

The chain is built from TRBV5-1 and TRBJ1-1; D may be TRBD1 (5 bases). Germline V gene data show CDR1 as SGHRS and CDR2 as YFSETQ. V lost 0 bases, J lost 5 bases, and 11 bases lay in between. The CDR3 runs 14 residues. CDR3 in amino acids: CASSLGLGGTEAFF. The CDR3 DNA sequence: TGCGCCAGCAGCTTGGGGCTGGGGGGAACTGAAGCTTTCTTT.